The rows below give T cell receptor beta chains drawn from one sample of a study of shared clonotypes between healthy human individuals. Data came from immunoSEQ multiplex PCR; TCRdb stores just in-frame clones and leaves some out. The sample contains over a million clones, more than 65% of which appear only once. Sequencing used memory CD4+ T cells sorted from blood. The origin of the receptors is a man aged 18 to 29 in good health. The CDR3 runs from the conserved cysteine through the conserved F or W. The D gene is left open where the match is weak. Where a row states a size, it is once, few, many or the class of an expanded clone; other rows omit it.

V	J	size	D	CDR3	DNA
TRBV30	TRBJ1-1	.	.	CAWGRGGWGTEAFF	TGTGCCTGGGGAAGGGGAGGGTGGGGCACTGAAGCTTTCTTT
TRBV9	TRBJ2-1	.	TRBD2	CASSVAPAGGSYNEQFF	TGTGCCAGCAGCGTAGCCCCAGCGGGAGGGTCCTACAATGAGCAGTTCTTC
TRBV2	TRBJ2-5	.	TRBD2	CASSARLAAGLSGETQYF	TGTGCCAGCAGCGCGCGACTAGCGGCGGGTTTGTCGGGGGAGACCCAGTACTTC
TRBV19	TRBJ1-2	.	.	CASSLGQQNYGYTF	TGTGCCAGTAGCCTCGGACAGCAGAACTATGGCTACACCTTC
TRBV30	TRBJ1-6	.	.	CAWSTGNSPLHF	TGTGCCTGGAGTACAGGGAATTCACCCCTCCACTTT
TRBV18	TRBJ1-6	few	.	CASSLAAGGQNSPLHF	TGTGCCAGCTCACTAGCGGCTGGGGGGCAGAATTCACCCCTCCACTTT
TRBV5-1	TRBJ2-7	.	.	CASSLGGSYSYEQYF	TGCGCCAGCAGCTTGGGAGGGAGTTACTCCTACGAGCAGTACTTC
TRBV6-6	TRBJ2-7	.	.	CASSPVTYEQYF	TGTGCCAGCAGCCCGGTTACCTACGAGCAGTACTTC
TRBV2	TRBJ2-3	.	.	CASTAGGTLTQYF	TGTGCCAGCACGGCAGGGGGGACCCTCACGCAGTATTTT
TRBV4-2	TRBJ1-4	.	TRBD1	CASSLDRDGEKLFF	TGTGCCAGCAGCTTGGACAGGGACGGAGAAAAACTGTTTTTT
TRBV7-9	TRBJ2-5	.	.	CASSFYRDQETQYF	TGTGCCAGCAGTTTTTACCGGGACCAAGAGACCCAGTACTTC
TRBV10-1	TRBJ1-6	few	.	CASRDNNSPLHF	TGCGCCAGCCGGGACAATAATTCACCCCTCCACTTT
TRBV5-1	TRBJ1-1	.	.	CASSHQENTEAFF	TGCGCCAGCAGCCACCAGGAAAACACTGAAGCTTTCTTT
TRBV6-1	TRBJ1-5	few	.	CASSDGGRGTQPQHF	TGTGCCAGCAGTGATGGCGGGCGCGGGACTCAGCCCCAGCATTTT
TRBV4-2	TRBJ2-3	.	.	CASSQDTDTQYF	TGTGCCAGCAGCCAAGATACAGATACGCAGTATTTT
TRBV16	TRBJ1-5	.	TRBD1	CASSPGQDYQPQHF	TGTGCCAGCAGCCCCGGACAGGACTATCAGCCCCAGCATTTT
TRBV5-5	TRBJ2-1	.	.	CASSPAGGAPWDEQFF	TGTGCCAGCAGCCCGGCAGGCGGGGCCCCATGGGATGAGCAGTTCTTC
TRBV7-9	TRBJ2-5	.	TRBD2	CASSYLGLAGETQYF	TGTGCCAGCAGCTACTTGGGACTAGCGGGAGAGACCCAGTACTTC
TRBV6-5	TRBJ1-6	.	TRBD1	CASSSFPGQGNSPLHF	TGTGCCAGCAGTTCCTTTCCGGGACAGGGGAATTCACCCCTCCACTTT
TRBV11-2	TRBJ2-7	.	.	CASSPQRGGEQYF	TGTGCCAGCAGCCCTCAAAGGGGGGGCGAGCAGTACTTC
TRBV28	TRBJ1-3	.	TRBD1	CASSTRQGASGNTIYF	TGTGCCAGCAGTACGCGACAGGGGGCCTCTGGAAACACCATATATTTT
TRBV19	TRBJ2-7	.	.	CATHSSSEQYF	TGTGCCACTCACTCTAGCAGCGAGCAGTACTTC
TRBV6-4	TRBJ2-7	few	.	CASTGNTYEQYF	TGTGCCAGCACCGGTAACACCTACGAGCAGTACTTC
TRBV19	TRBJ2-1	few	TRBD2	CASSLGLAGVEQFF	TGTGCCAGTAGTCTTGGACTAGCTGGAGTTGAGCAGTTCTTC
TRBV18	TRBJ2-4	.	TRBD1	CASSPSLQGADIQYF	TGTGCCAGCTCACCAAGTCTGCAGGGGGCAGACATTCAGTACTTC
TRBV5-1	TRBJ2-7	.	TRBD1	CASSWTGSYEQYF	TGCGCCAGCAGCTGGACAGGGTCCTACGAGCAGTACTTC
TRBV5-3	TRBJ1-5	many	TRBD1	CARSIGGQGRDQPQHF	TGTGCCAGAAGCATTGGGGGACAGGGGCGGGATCAGCCCCAGCATTTT
TRBV2	TRBJ2-5	.	TRBD2	CASSEGSGGAIETQYF	TGTGCCAGCAGTGAAGGGAGCGGGGGGGCAATAGAGACCCAGTACTTC
TRBV6-5	TRBJ2-3	.	.	CASRFYRVSDTQYF	TGTGCCAGCAGATTCTACAGGGTTTCAGATACGCAGTATTTT
TRBV14	TRBJ2-6	many	.	CASSQVGRGANVLTF	TGTGCCAGCAGCCAAGTTGGGAGAGGGGCCAACGTCCTGACTTTC
TRBV7-9	TRBJ2-5	.	TRBD1	CASSLGTGVETQYF	TGTGCCAGCAGCCTCGGGACAGGGGTCGAGACCCAGTACTTC
TRBV5-8	TRBJ2-3	.	TRBD2	CASSLGGTSGSTDTQYF	TGTGCCAGCAGCTTGGGAGGGACTAGCGGGAGCACAGATACGCAGTATTTT
TRBV7-9	TRBJ2-1	few	.	CASSLWGNEQFF	TGTGCCAGCAGCTTATGGGGGAATGAGCAGTTCTTC
TRBV5-1	TRBJ2-1	.	TRBD1	CASSLADRGINNEQFF	TGCGCCAGCAGCTTGGCCGACAGGGGAATAAACAATGAGCAGTTCTTC
TRBV19	TRBJ1-2	.	.	CASSSGVLGYGYTF	TGTGCCAGTAGTTCAGGGGTCCTGGGCTATGGCTACACCTTC